This T cell receptor (beta chain) came from a study of shared T cell receptors in the human thymus. This table comes from immunoSEQ multiplex PCR, and its TCRdb copy is limited to in-frame clones, with some not included. The sample shows approximately 580,000 clones, around 78% of them seen only once. CDR3 length equals 15 residues. Separately, the same data were catalogued under a study of human thymus T cells. That source notes: Thymus was obtained from resections taken during corrective heart surgery. What appeared biased in thymic and blood repertoires was the usage of V and J genes.

V and J are TRBV12-2 and TRBJ1-2; the table assigns TRBD1, which was not confirmed against the DNA. TRBV12-2 represents a pseudogene. Sequenced: thymocytes. The receptor was derived from a boy less than two years old with a congenital heart defect. CDR3 sequence: CASRSTGTGGSGYTF. The CDR3 DNA sequence: TGTGCAAGTCGTTCTACCGGGACAGGGGGCTCTGGCTACACCTTC.